This T cell receptor beta chain was sequenced in a study of siplizumab effects on memory and regulatory T cells. Here immunoSEQ multiplex PCR was the method, and the copy in TCRdb shows in-frame clones only, minus some. The sample yields 60,000 to 65,000 clones, roughly 78% seen once. Germline-derived CDR1 and CDR2 are MNHNS and SASEGT. The CDR3 has 16 residues. V was clipped by 3 bases and J by 6 bases; unmatched bases: 5. Material for sequencing was memory CD4+ T cells sorted from blood. The chain joins TRBV6-1 to TRBJ2-2, with TRBD1 matching 12 bases. The receptor comes from a human donor in good health. CDR3 amino acids: CASSETGTGGAGELFF. CDR3 in DNA: TGTGCCAGCAGTGAGACCGGGACAGGGGGCGCCGGGGAGCTGTTTTTT.